This TCR beta chain was recorded in a study of control samples from healthy donors and cancer patients. Clones were sequenced by immunoSEQ multiplex PCR, and TCRdb holds only the in-frame ones, with some missing. This table holds roughly 170,000 clones, around 93% found once. V shed 2 bases and J 0 bases; nucleotides not matched to a gene: 4. The V gene's germline CDR1 is SGDLS and CDR2 YYNGEE. CDR3 length: 17 amino acids. This chain links TRBV9 with TRBJ2-2; TRBD2 matches 10 bases. This sequence originates from a woman aged 55-70 years in good health. Sequencing was carried out using blood. The chain's CDR3 is CASSVSGGPPNTGELFF. CDR3 DNA sequence: TGTGCCAGCAGCGTTAGCGGGGGGCCTCCGAACACCGGGGAGCTGTTTTTT.